This T cell receptor (beta chain) was retrieved from a study of graft-versus-host responses after intestinal transplantation. Study background: Each patient got anti-thymocyte globulin induction, then tacrolimus and steroids for three to four years. General study results and limits: Allografts from individuals with graft-donor T cell macrochimerism displayed high graft-versus-host to host-versus-graft clonal ratios. After transplant, early declines in HvG clones were associated with peak levels of circulating GvH clones.

This clone has a handful of counts. Its antigen remains unidentified. TCRdb keeps only in-frame clones here, not all; method: immunoSEQ multiplex PCR. Of over 5,000 clones listed, about 71% are singletons. This CDR3 contains 15 residues. Germline lookup yields CDR1 SGHTS and CDR2 YDEGEE. The V gene lost 6 bases and the J gene lost 1 base, with 16 bases spanning the gap. The TCR sequence derives from a human patient who received an intestinal transplant, so some T cells may come from the graft donor. The source was PBMCs, collected 300 to 330 days after intestinal transplant. The chain uses TRBV5-8 and TRBJ1-1; D call uncertain. The CDR3 here is CASTMSSRSNTEAFF. The CDR3 DNA reads TGTGCCAGCACTATGAGTAGTCGGTCGAACACTGAAGCTTTCTTT.